This is a list of T cell receptor beta chains from one sample in a study of T cell responses to AZD1222 COVID-19 vaccine. TCRdb keeps only in-frame clones here, not all; method: immunoSEQ multiplex PCR. The repertoire holds about 99,000 clones, with 70% to 90% as singletons. Sample: peripheral blood, taken on day 0 of AZD1222 vaccination. These receptors all stem from an adult in good health. CDR3s include the opening cysteine and the closing phenylalanine or tryptophan. D genes are given only for firm matches. Where a row states a size, it is once, few, many or the class of an expanded clone; other rows omit it.

V gene,J gene,D gene,clone size,CDR3 protein,CDR3 DNA
TRBV19,TRBJ1-2,TRBD1,once,CASRETGEGLHYGYTF,TGTGCCAGTAGGGAGACAGGGGAAGGATTACACTATGGCTACACCTTC
TRBV6-5,TRBJ1-3,NA,NA,CASKSGGATGNTIYF,TGTGCCAGCAAGTCGGGGGGGGCAACTGGAAACACCATATATTTT
TRBV18,TRBJ1-1,NA,NA,CASSPQGAGTEAFF,TGTGCCAGCTCACCGCAGGGTGCAGGCACTGAAGCTTTCTTT
TRBV5-1,TRBJ1-4,NA,NA,CASSLRGLNEKLFF,TGTGCCAGCAGCTTGCGGGGGCTAAATGAAAAACTGTTTTTT
TRBV7-9,TRBJ1-2,TRBD1,NA,CASSRRTGPSNYGYTF,TGTGCCAGCAGTCGGAGGACAGGTCCTTCTAACTATGGCTACACCTTC
TRBV5-5,TRBJ2-1,TRBD1,NA,CASSLGQGYDEQFF,TGTGCCAGCAGCTTGGGACAGGGTTACGATGAGCAGTTCTTC
TRBV12-3/TRBV12-4,TRBJ1-6,NA,NA,CASSFEGYSPLHF,TGTGCCAGCAGTTTTGAGGGGTATTCACCCCTCCACTTT
TRBV18,TRBJ2-5,NA,NA,CASSPGSKGETQYF,TGTGCCAGCTCCCCGGGCTCCAAAGGAGAGACCCAGTACTTC
TRBV7-5,TRBJ1-5,NA,NA,CARSPTGGGRNQPQHF,TGTGCCAGAAGTCCGACAGGGGGTGGTCGCAATCAGCCCCAGCATTTT
TRBV7-9,TRBJ2-1,NA,NA,CASSGGFFNEQFF,TGTGCCAGCAGCGGGGGGTTTTTCAATGAGCAGTTCTTC
TRBV5-1,TRBJ1-4,NA,NA,CASRQGLNEKLFF,TGCGCCAGCAGACAGGGACTTAATGAAAAACTGTTTTTT
TRBV30,TRBJ1-6,TRBD1,NA,CAWRVQGAPKNSPLHF,TGTGCCTGGAGGGTCCAGGGGGCCCCCAAAAATTCACCCCTCCACTTT
TRBV4-1,TRBJ1-6,NA,NA,CASSQDTRGSPLHF,TGCGCCAGCAGCCAAGACACCCGGGGTTCACCCCTCCACTTT
TRBV27,TRBJ2-5,NA,NA,CASSLWRGETQYF,TGTGCCAGCAGTTTATGGAGGGGAGAGACCCAGTACTTC
TRBV30,TRBJ2-3,NA,NA,CAWVGVADTQYF,TGTGCCTGGGTCGGGGTAGCAGATACGCAGTATTTT
TRBV10-3,TRBJ1-2,TRBD1,NA,CAISGGTGGRYGYTF,TGTGCCATCAGTGGTGGGACAGGGGGAAGGTATGGCTACACCTTC
TRBV19,TRBJ2-1,NA,NA,CASSIGDFGTDEQFF,TGTGCCAGTAGTATAGGGGACTTCGGGACAGACGAGCAGTTCTTC
TRBV28,TRBJ1-4,NA,NA,CASRQRSGEKLFF,TGTGCCAGCAGGCAGCGGTCAGGCGAAAAACTGTTTTTT
TRBV10-3,TRBJ2-4,NA,NA,CAIRGQAKNIQYF,TGTGCCATCCGTGGGCAGGCCAAAAACATTCAGTACTTC
TRBV6-4,TRBJ2-2,TRBD1,once,CASSDPRGLGAGELFF,TGTGCCAGCAGTGACCCCAGGGGGCTGGGGGCCGGGGAGCTGTTTTTT
TRBV4-3,TRBJ2-7,NA,NA,CASSQDWADRYEQYF,TGCGCCAGCAGCCAAGATTGGGCAGATCGGTACGAGCAGTACTTC
TRBV7-2,TRBJ1-1,NA,once,CASSSNRAKAEAFF,TGTGCCAGCAGTTCAAACAGGGCTAAGGCTGAAGCTTTCTTT
TRBV2,TRBJ2-7,TRBD2,NA,CASSLQRGSYEQYF,TGTGCCAGCAGCCTGCAGCGGGGCTCCTACGAGCAGTACTTC
TRBV6-1,TRBJ2-4,TRBD1,NA,CASSVGQGLAKNIQYF,TGTGCCAGCAGTGTCGGACAGGGACTAGCCAAAAACATTCAGTACTTC
TRBV10-3,TRBJ1-4,NA,NA,CAISDLPGGNEKLFF,TGTGCCATCAGTGACCTCCCGGGCGGTAATGAAAAACTGTTTTTT
TRBV2,TRBJ2-7,NA,NA,CASSERVSGQYF,TGTGCCAGCAGTGAAAGGGTCTCTGGGCAGTACTTC
TRBV7-9,TRBJ1-5,TRBD1,NA,CASSLGGEGGQPQHF,TGTGCCAGCAGCTTAGGTGGTGAAGGGGGCCAGCCCCAGCATTTT
TRBV6-2/TRBV6-3,TRBJ2-2,NA,NA,CASSYSIVLGELFF,TGTGCCAGCAGTTACTCGATTGTCCTGGGGGAGCTGTTTTTT
TRBV6-5,TRBJ1-5,NA,NA,CASSRWTADQPQHF,TGTGCCAGCAGCCGCTGGACAGCCGATCAGCCCCAGCATTTT
TRBV14,TRBJ2-7,NA,NA,CASSLQGIGYEQYF,TGTGCCAGCAGCCTACAGGGTATTGGTTACGAGCAGTACTTC
TRBV27,TRBJ1-6,NA,NA,CASSLVQGPISPLHF,TGTGCCAGCAGTTTAGTCCAGGGCCCCATTTCACCCCTCCACTTT
TRBV6-5,TRBJ2-3,NA,few,CASSYGYLSDTQYF,TGTGCCAGCAGTTACGGTTACCTATCAGATACGCAGTATTTT
TRBV19,TRBJ2-1,TRBD1,NA,CASSLDRGISEQFF,TGTGCCAGTAGCCTGGACAGGGGCATCAGTGAGCAGTTCTTC
TRBV2,TRBJ1-3,TRBD1,NA,CASRRQGSIYF,TGTGCCAGTCGACGACAGGGGTCGATATATTTT
TRBV5-5,TRBJ1-5,NA,NA,CASSLGAGGNQPQHF,TGTGCCAGCAGCTTGGGTGCTGGGGGAAACCAGCCCCAGCATTTT
TRBV7-9,TRBJ2-3,NA,NA,CASSSGDSADTQYF,TGTGCCAGCAGCTCGGGAGACAGCGCAGATACGCAGTATTTT
TRBV29-1,TRBJ1-2,TRBD1,once,CSVEGDRAGGYTF,TGCAGCGTCGAAGGGGACAGAGCGGGGGGCTACACCTTC
TRBV5-6,TRBJ2-5,TRBD1,NA,CASRGTDQETQYF,TGTGCCAGCAGGGGGACAGACCAAGAGACCCAGTACTTC
TRBV6-1,TRBJ1-3,NA,few,CASSEEAAAPGNTIYF,TGTGCCAGCAGTGAAGAGGCGGCAGCCCCTGGAAACACCATATATTTT
TRBV11-3,TRBJ1-1,NA,few,CASSLEWGQVNTEAFF,TGTGCCAGCAGCTTAGAATGGGGCCAGGTTAACACTGAAGCTTTCTTT
TRBV5-6,TRBJ1-2,NA,NA,CASSHLAGYGYTF,TGTGCCAGCAGCCACCTGGCGGGCTATGGCTACACCTTC
TRBV5-1,TRBJ1-1,TRBD1,once,CASRTGTGVGFTEAFF,TGCGCCAGCAGGACCGGGACAGGAGTTGGGTTTACTGAAGCTTTCTTT
TRBV5-1,TRBJ1-2,NA,NA,CASSYLGTDYGGYTF,TGTGCCAGCAGCTACTTGGGGACTGACTATGGGGGCTACACCTTC
TRBV9,TRBJ2-7,NA,NA,CASSVEGSSYYEQYF,TGTGCCAGCAGCGTGGAGGGGTCCTCCTACTACGAGCAGTACTTC
TRBV6-6,TRBJ1-5,TRBD1,NA,CASRRDRGLGQPQHF,TGTGCCAGCAGGAGGGACAGGGGGCTAGGTCAGCCCCAGCATTTT
TRBV24-1,TRBJ2-5,NA,NA,CATSGEKRGGQETQYF,TGTGCCACCAGTGGCGAGAAGAGGGGAGGCCAAGAGACCCAGTACTTC
TRBV7-8,TRBJ1-3,NA,NA,CASSLMGSGNTIYF,TGTGCCAGCAGCTTAATGGGCTCTGGAAACACCATATATTTT
TRBV2,TRBJ1-4,TRBD1,NA,CASSESPGGGEKLFF,TGTGCCAGCAGTGAATCCCCAGGGGGAGGTGAAAAACTGTTTTTT
TRBV11-3,TRBJ2-5,TRBD1,NA,CASSLGSQTGGFDGETQYF,TGTGCCAGCAGCTTAGGGTCCCAGACAGGGGGCTTCGACGGAGAGACCCAGTACTTC